This T cell receptor beta chain was recovered during a study of lymphopenia after photon versus proton radiotherapy. With respect to this clone: Its matching antigen is unknown.

Here immunoSEQ multiplex PCR was the method, and the copy in TCRdb shows in-frame clones only, minus some. The sample shows about 70,000 clones, 80% to 95% of them seen only once. The study's findings and limits: Proton therapy kept repertoires fairly stable, unlike photons, which gained effector/memory cells.

CDR1 and CDR2 (germline): SGHRS, YFSETQ. Trimming shortened V by 4 bases and J by 2 bases, and 16 bases separated the two germline ends. The CDR3 contains 16 residues. The source of this sequence is a woman in her 40s with cholangiocarcinoma. The chain joins TRBV5-1 to TRBJ2-1; D could derive from TRBD1 or TRBD2 (6 bases each). The sequencing used peripheral blood, collected from a patient treated with photon-based radiotherapy. The CDR3 region has the DNA TGCGCCAGCAGCCCCCCCCCGGGGGCCCCCTACAATGAGCAGTTCTTC. Translated: CASSPPPGAPYNEQFF.